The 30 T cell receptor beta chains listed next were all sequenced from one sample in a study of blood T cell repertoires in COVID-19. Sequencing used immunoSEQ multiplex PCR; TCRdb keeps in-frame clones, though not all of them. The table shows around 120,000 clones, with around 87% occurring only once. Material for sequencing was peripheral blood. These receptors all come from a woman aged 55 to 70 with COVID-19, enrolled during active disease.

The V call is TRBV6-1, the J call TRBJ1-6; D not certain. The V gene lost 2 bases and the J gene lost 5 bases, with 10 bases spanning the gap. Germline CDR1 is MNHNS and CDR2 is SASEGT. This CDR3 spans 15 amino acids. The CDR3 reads CASSERAADNSPLHF. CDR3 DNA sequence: TGTGCCAGCAGTGAAAGAGCGGCAGATAATTCACCCCTCCACTTT.

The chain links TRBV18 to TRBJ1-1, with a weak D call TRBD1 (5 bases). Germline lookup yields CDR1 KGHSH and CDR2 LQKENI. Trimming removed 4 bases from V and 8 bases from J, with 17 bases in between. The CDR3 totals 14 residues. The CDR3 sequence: CASSQISGHHEAFF. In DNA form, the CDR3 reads TGTGCCAGCTCACAAATTTCAGGGCACCACGAAGCTTTCTTT.

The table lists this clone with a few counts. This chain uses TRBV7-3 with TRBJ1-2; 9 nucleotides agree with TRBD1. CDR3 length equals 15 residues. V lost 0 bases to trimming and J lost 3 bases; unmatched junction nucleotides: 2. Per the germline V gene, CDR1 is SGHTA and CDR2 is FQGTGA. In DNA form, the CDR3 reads TGTGCCAGCAGCTTAACGGGACAGGGAGACTATGGCTACACCTTC. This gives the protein CASSLTGQGDYGYTF.

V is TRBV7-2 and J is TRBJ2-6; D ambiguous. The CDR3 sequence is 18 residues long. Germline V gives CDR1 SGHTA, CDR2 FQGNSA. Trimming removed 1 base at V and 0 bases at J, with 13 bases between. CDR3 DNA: TGTGCCAGCAGCTTAGGGTTGGGCAGCCCCTCTGGGGCCAACGTCCTGACTTTC. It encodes CASSLGLGSPSGANVLTF.

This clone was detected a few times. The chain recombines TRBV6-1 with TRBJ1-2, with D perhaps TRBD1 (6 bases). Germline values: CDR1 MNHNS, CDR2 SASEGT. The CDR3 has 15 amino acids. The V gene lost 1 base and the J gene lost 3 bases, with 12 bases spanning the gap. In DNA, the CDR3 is TGTGCCAGCAGTGAAGGACGACAGGCTTACTATGGCTACACCTTC. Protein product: CASSEGRQAYYGYTF.

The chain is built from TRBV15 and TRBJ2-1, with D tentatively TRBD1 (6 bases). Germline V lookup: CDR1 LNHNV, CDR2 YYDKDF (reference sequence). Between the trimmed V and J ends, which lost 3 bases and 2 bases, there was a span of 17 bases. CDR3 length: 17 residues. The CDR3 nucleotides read TGTGCCACCAGCAGGGGGGCCCTAGGCAGGGCCTACAATGAGCAGTTCTTC. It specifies CATSRGALGRAYNEQFF.

The CDR3 sequence: CASRLDYGYTF. For the CDR3, the DNA is TGCGCCAGTCGGTTGGACTATGGCTACACCTTC. The chain combines TRBV5-1 with TRBJ1-2; D uncertain. V lost 8 bases and J lost 3, with 8 bases in between. The germline gives CDR1 SGHRS, CDR2 YFSETQ. The CDR3 extends over 11 amino acids.

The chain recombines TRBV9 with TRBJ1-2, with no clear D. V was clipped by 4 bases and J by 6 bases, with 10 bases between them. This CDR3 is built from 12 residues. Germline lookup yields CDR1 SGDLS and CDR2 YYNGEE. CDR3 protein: CASSPLRDGYTF. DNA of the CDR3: TGTGCCAGCAGCCCCCTACGCGATGGCTACACCTTC.

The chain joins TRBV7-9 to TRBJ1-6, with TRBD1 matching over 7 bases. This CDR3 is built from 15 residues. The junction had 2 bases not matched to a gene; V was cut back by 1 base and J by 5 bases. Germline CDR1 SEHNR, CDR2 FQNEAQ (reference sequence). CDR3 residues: CASSLGGTDNSPLHF. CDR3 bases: TGTGCCAGCAGCTTAGGAGGGACAGATAATTCACCCCTCCACTTT.

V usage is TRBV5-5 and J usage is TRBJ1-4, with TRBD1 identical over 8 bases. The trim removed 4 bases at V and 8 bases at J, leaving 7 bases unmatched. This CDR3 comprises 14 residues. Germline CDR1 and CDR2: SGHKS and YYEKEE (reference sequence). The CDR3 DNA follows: TGTGCCAGCAGCCCAGGGGGCTCTTGGGAAAAACTGTTTTTT. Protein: CASSPGGSWEKLFF. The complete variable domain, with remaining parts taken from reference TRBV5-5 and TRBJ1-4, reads DAGVTQSPTHLIKTRGQQVTLRCSPISGHKSVSWYQQVLGQGPQFIFQYYEKEERGRGNFPDRFSARQFPNYSSELNVNALLLGDSALYLCASSPGGSWEKLFFGSGTQLSVL.

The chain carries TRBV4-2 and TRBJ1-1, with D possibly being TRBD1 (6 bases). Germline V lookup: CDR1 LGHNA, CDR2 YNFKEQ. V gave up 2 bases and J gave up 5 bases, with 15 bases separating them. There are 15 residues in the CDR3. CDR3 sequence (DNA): TGTGCCAGCAGCCAATGGACAGAATTTAAGACTGAAGCTTTCTTT. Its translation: CASSQWTEFKTEAFF.

The CDR3 region has the DNA TGTGCCAGCAGACAGGGTTGGAGCAATCAGCCCCAGCATTTT. This translates into CASRQGWSNQPQHF. This rearrangement joins TRBV6-5 to TRBJ1-5; D possibly corresponds to TRBD1 (6 bases). The CDR3 has 14 residues. With 6 bases removed from V and 1 base from J, the gap between germline ends came to 10 bases. In germline, CDR1 is MNHEY, CDR2 SVGAGI.

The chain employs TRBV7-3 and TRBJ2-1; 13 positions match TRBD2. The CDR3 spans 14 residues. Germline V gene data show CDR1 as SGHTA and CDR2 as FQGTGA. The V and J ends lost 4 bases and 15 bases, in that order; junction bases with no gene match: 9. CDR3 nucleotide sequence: TGTGCCAGCAGCTCCCTACTAGCGGGGGGGCAGGTGTTCTTC. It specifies CASSSLLAGGQVFF.

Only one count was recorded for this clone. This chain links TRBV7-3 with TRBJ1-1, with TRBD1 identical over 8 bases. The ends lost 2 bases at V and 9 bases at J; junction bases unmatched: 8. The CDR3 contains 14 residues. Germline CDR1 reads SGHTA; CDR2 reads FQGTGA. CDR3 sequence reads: CASSLAGTGGQAFF. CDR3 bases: TGTGCCAGCAGCTTAGCCGGGACAGGAGGGCAAGCTTTCTTT.

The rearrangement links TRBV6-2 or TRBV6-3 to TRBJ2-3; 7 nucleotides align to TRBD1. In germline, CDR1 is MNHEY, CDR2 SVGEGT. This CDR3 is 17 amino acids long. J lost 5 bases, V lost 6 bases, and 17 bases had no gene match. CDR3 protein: CASSPGLAGGIVDTQYF. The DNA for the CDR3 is TGTGCCAGCAGCCCCGGATTAGCAGGGGGTATTGTAGATACGCAGTATTTT.

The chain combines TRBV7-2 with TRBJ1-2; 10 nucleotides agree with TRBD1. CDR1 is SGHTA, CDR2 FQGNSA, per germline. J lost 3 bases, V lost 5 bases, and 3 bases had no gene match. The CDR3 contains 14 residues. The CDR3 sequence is CASSPDRGYYGYTF. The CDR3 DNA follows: TGTGCCAGCAGCCCGGACAGGGGGTACTATGGCTACACCTTC.

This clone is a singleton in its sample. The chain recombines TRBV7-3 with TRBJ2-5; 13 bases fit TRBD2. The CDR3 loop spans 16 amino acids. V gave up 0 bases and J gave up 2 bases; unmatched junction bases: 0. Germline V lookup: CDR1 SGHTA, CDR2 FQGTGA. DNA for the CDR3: TGTGCCAGCAGCTTAACGGGACTAGCGGGGCAAGAGACCCAGTACTTC. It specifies CASSLTGLAGQETQYF.

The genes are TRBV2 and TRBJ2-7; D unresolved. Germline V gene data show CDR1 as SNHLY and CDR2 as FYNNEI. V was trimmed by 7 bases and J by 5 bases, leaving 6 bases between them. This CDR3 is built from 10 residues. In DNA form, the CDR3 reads TGTGCCAGCATCCGGGACGAGCAGTACTTC. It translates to CASIRDEQYF.

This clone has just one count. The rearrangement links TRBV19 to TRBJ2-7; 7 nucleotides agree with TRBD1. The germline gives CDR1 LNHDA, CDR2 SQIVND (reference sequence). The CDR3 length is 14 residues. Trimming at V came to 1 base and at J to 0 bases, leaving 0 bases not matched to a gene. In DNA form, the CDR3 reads TGTGCCAGTAGTATAGGGGACAGCTCCTACGAGCAGTACTTC. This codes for CASSIGDSSYEQYF.

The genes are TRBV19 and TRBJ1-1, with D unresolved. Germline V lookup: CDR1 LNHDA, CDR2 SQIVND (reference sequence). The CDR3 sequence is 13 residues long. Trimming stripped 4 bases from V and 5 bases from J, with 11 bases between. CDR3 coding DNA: TGTGCCAGTAGTACCCAAATCGGGACTGAAGCTTTCTTT. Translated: CASSTQIGTEAFF.

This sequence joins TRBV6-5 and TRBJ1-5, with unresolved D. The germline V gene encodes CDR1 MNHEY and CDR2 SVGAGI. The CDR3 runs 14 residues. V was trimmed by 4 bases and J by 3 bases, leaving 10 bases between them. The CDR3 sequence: CASSSNGINQPQHF. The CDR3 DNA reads TGTGCCAGCAGTTCAAACGGGATCAATCAGCCCCAGCATTTT.

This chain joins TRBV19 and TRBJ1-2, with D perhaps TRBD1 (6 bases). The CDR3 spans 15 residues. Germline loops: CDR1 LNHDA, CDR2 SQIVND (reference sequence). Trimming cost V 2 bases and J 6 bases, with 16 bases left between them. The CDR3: CASSILVQGNDGYTF. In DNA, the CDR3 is TGTGCCAGTAGTATACTGGTTCAGGGGAACGATGGCTACACCTTC.

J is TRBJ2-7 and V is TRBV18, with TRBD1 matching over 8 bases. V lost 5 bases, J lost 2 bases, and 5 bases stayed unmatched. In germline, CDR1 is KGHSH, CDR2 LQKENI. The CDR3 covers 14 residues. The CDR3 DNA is TGTGCCAGCTCAACCGGGACAGGAGCCTACGAGCAGTACTTC. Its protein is CASSTGTGAYEQYF.

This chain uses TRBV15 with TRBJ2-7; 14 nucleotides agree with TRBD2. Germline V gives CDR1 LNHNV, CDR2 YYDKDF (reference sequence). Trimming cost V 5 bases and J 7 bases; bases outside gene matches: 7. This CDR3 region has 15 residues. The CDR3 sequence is CATSEGLAGGWEQYF. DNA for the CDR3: TGTGCCACCAGCGAAGGACTAGCGGGGGGTTGGGAGCAGTACTTC.

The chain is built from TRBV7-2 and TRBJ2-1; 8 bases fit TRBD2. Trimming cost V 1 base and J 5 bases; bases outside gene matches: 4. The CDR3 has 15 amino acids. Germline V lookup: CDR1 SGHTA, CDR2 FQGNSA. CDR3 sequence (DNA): TGTGCCAGCAGCTTAGTTTTTAGCGGGAACAATGAGCAGTTCTTC. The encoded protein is CASSLVFSGNNEQFF.

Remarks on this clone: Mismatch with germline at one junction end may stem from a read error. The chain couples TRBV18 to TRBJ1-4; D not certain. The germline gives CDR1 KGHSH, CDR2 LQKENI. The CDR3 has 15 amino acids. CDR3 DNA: TGTGCCAGCTCACCGGCCATAGGCGGGAGTGAAGAACTGTTTTTT. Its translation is CASSPAIGGSEELFF.

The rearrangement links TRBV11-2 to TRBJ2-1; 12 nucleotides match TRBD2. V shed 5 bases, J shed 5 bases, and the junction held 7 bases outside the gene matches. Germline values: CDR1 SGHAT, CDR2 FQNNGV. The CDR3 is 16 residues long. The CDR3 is CASSPKLAGGDNEQFF. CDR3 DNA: TGTGCCAGCAGCCCAAAACTAGCGGGGGGTGACAATGAGCAGTTCTTC.

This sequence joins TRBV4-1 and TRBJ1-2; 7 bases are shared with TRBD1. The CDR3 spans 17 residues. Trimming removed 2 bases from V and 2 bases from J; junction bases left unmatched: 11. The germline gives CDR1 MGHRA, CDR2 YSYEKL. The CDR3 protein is CASSQKGQRFSNYGYTF. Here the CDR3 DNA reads TGCGCCAGCAGCCAAAAGGGACAGAGATTCTCGAACTATGGCTACACCTTC.

CDR3 residues: CASSPKEIETSGGVSEQFF. CDR3 bases: TGTGCCAGCAGCCCGAAGGAAATTGAGACTAGCGGGGGGGTAAGTGAGCAGTTCTTC. The V call is TRBV7-9, the J call TRBJ2-1; 14 bases line up with TRBD2. The CDR3 spans 19 residues. Germline CDR1 is SEHNR and CDR2 is FQNEAQ (reference sequence). With V trimmed by 5 bases and J by 9 bases, 18 bases remained unmatched.

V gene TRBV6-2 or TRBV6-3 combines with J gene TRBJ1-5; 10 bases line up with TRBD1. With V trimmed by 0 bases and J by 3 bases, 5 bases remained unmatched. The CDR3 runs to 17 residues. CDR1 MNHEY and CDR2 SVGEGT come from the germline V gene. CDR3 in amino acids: CASSYSPGQGFNQPQHF. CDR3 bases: TGTGCCAGCAGTTACTCGCCGGGACAGGGGTTCAATCAGCCCCAGCATTTT.